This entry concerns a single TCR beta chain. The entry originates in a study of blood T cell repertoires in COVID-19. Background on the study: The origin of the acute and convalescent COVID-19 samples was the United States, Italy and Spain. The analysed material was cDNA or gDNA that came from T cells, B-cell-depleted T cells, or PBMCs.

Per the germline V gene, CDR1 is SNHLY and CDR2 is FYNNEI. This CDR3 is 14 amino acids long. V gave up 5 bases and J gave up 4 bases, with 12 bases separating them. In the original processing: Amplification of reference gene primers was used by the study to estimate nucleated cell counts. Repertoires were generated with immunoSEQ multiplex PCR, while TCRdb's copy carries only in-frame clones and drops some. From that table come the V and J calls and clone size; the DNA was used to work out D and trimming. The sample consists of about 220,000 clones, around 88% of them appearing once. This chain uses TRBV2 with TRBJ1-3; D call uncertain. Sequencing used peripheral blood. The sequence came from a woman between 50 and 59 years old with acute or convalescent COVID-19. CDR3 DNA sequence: TGTGCCAGCAGTCCCGTCCTACGGGGAAACACCATATATTTT. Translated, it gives CASSPVLRGNTIYF.